This T cell receptor (beta chain) originates from a study of shared clonotypes between healthy human individuals. In the study overall: The study used three CD4 naive, three CD4 memory, two CD8 naive and one CD8 memory plate per donor. Whole-study results and caveats: Several donors showed sharing of roughly 5% of naive CD4 clonotypes.

Worth noting for this clone: The antigen is unknown.

Original methodology: Filtering differed because ImmunoSEQ produced junction-only sequences that carried no quality scores. Clones were sequenced by immunoSEQ multiplex PCR, and TCRdb holds only the in-frame ones, with some missing. That table gives V, J and clone size, and the DNA gave D and trimming. The sample contains 2,100,000 or so clones, approximately 96% of which appear only once. The sequenced material came from naive CD4+ T cells sorted from blood. Subset noted: CD45RA+ positively selected. The receptor was isolated from a young man in good health.

CDR3: CASRTSGYEQFF. CDR3 in DNA: TGTGCCAGTCGGACTAGTGGCTATGAGCAGTTCTTC. This chain connects TRBV2 to TRBJ2-1; 7 bases are shared with TRBD2. CDR1 and CDR2 (germline): SNHLY, FYNNEI. Germline trimming cut 9 bases from V and 8 bases from J; bases unmatched to any gene: 7. The CDR3 length is 12 residues.